A selection of T cell receptor beta chains follows, all from one sample in a study of blood T cell repertoires in COVID-19. The table came from immunoSEQ multiplex PCR; TCRdb's copy has only in-frame clones and leaves some out. The sample consists of roughly 170,000 clones, roughly 90% of them appearing once. Specimen: peripheral blood. These receptors were obtained from a man in his 70s with active or convalescent COVID-19. Each CDR3 is given with its conserved first and last residue. Fields, in order: clone size, J gene, V gene, D gene, CDR3 protein, CDR3 DNA. A D gene is named only where the DNA matches it firmly. Clone size, where shown, is once, few, many, or a class for clones that have expanded.

- | TRBJ1-1 | TRBV5-1 | - | CASSLASPNSYTEAFF | TGCGCCAGCAGCTTGGCAAGCCCAAACTCTTACACTGAAGCTTTCTTT
- | TRBJ2-5 | TRBV15 | TRBD2 | CATTPMAGGRETQYF | TGTGCCACCACACCAATGGCGGGGGGGCGAGAGACCCAGTACTTC
- | TRBJ1-5 | TRBV7-9 | TRBD1 | CASSLAGTEHNQPQHF | TGTGCCAGCAGCTTAGCGGGGACAGAACACAATCAGCCCCAGCATTTT
- | TRBJ1-1 | TRBV30 | - | CAWRRVNTEAFF | TGTGCCTGGAGACGGGTGAACACTGAAGCTTTCTTT
- | TRBJ2-7 | TRBV5-1 | - | CASSRLVDYEQYF | TGCGCCAGCAGCCGCCTGGTAGACTACGAGCAGTACTTC
- | TRBJ2-7 | TRBV6-2/TRBV6-3 | TRBD2 | CASSSRLAGDYEQYF | TGTGCCAGCAGTTCCCGACTAGCGGGAGACTACGAGCAGTACTTC
- | TRBJ2-1 | TRBV28 | TRBD1 | CASSDRDRRFF | TGTGCCAGCAGTGACCGGGACAGGAGGTTCTTC
- | TRBJ1-1 | TRBV11-2 | - | CASSWAGLNTEAFF | TGTGCCAGCAGCTGGGCGGGGTTGAACACTGAAGCTTTCTTT
- | TRBJ2-4 | TRBV15 | - | CATSRDTGAKNIQYF | TGTGCCACCAGCAGAGATACGGGGGCCAAAAACATTCAGTACTTC
- | TRBJ1-1 | TRBV20-1 | - | CSASNRARGGTEAFF | TGCAGTGCTAGTAACAGGGCCCGAGGGGGCACTGAAGCTTTCTTT
- | TRBJ2-1 | TRBV5-4 | - | CASSLSGKPKDEQFF | TGTGCCAGCAGCTTGTCAGGGAAGCCTAAGGATGAGCAGTTCTTC
- | TRBJ1-2 | TRBV7-2 | - | CASIRGGALYGYTF | TGTGCCAGCATCCGGGGGGGGGCGCTCTATGGCTACACCTTC
few | TRBJ2-7 | TRBV29-1 | TRBD1 | CSVRGQTSYEQYF | TGCAGCGTGAGGGGACAGACCTCCTACGAGCAGTACTTC
- | TRBJ2-3 | TRBV7-9 | - | CASSYRGGPTASDTQYF | TGTGCCAGCAGCTACAGGGGGGGACCTACGGCTTCAGATACGCAGTATTTT
- | TRBJ1-5 | TRBV18 | TRBD1 | CASSPGQGHNQPQHF | TGTGCCAGCTCACCTGGACAGGGGCATAATCAGCCCCAGCATTTT
- | TRBJ2-1 | TRBV9 | TRBD2 | CASSVSAGFNNEQFF | TGTGCCAGCAGCGTATCAGCGGGATTCAACAATGAGCAGTTCTTC
- | TRBJ2-5 | TRBV10-3 | TRBD2 | CAISVSGVETQYF | TGTGCCATCAGTGTGAGCGGGGTGGAGACCCAGTACTTC
- | TRBJ1-1 | TRBV28 | - | CASSLAGRSDTEAFF | TGTGCCAGCAGTTTAGCAGGGAGGTCTGACACTGAAGCTTTCTTT
- | TRBJ2-1 | TRBV2 | TRBD1 | CASSTTGPSYNEQFF | TGTGCCAGCAGCACGACAGGGCCCTCATACAATGAGCAGTTCTTC
- | TRBJ1-5 | TRBV6-2/TRBV6-3 | - | CASSYTGSNQPQHF | TGTGCCAGCAGTTACACAGGAAGCAATCAGCCCCAGCATTTT
- | TRBJ2-1 | TRBV5-1 | TRBD1 | CASSWGQSSVGEQFF | TGCGCCAGCAGCTGGGGACAGTCGTCGGTGGGTGAGCAGTTCTTC
- | TRBJ2-5 | TRBV28 | - | CASSFEGLETQYF | TGTGCCAGCAGTTTTGAGGGCTTGGAGACCCAGTACTTC
few | TRBJ1-1 | TRBV19 | - | CASSPRGVTNTEAFF | TGTGCCAGTAGTCCTCGGGGGGTAACGAACACTGAAGCTTTCTTT
- | TRBJ2-7 | TRBV3-1/TRBV3-2 | - | CASSPWTEVSYEQYF | TGTGCCAGCAGCCCATGGACGGAGGTCTCCTACGAGCAGTACTTC
- | TRBJ2-2 | TRBV5-8 | - | CASSFVQANTGELFF | TGTGCCAGCAGCTTTGTACAGGCCAACACCGGGGAGCTGTTTTTT
- | TRBJ2-7 | TRBV9 | - | CASSVFPGKNGQYF | TGTGCCAGCAGCGTATTCCCAGGGAAGAATGGGCAGTACTTC
- | TRBJ2-2 | TRBV3-1/TRBV3-2 | - | CASSQRQDLNTGELFF | TGTGCCAGCAGCCAGAGACAAGACCTTAACACCGGGGAGCTGTTTTTT
- | TRBJ2-1 | TRBV5-5 | - | CASSLTGTSYNEQFF | TGTGCCAGCAGCTTGACAGGTACCTCCTACAATGAGCAGTTCTTC
- | TRBJ2-1 | TRBV7-8 | TRBD1 | CASSSNLQGLVNEQFF | TGTGCCAGCAGCTCAAACCTACAGGGGCTGGTCAATGAGCAGTTCTTC
- | TRBJ1-1 | TRBV2 | - | CASRSGQTNTEAFF | TGTGCCAGCAGATCCGGACAGACGAACACTGAAGCTTTCTTT
- | TRBJ1-1 | TRBV5-1 | - | CASSYDSEAFF | TGCGCCAGCAGCTATGACAGTGAAGCTTTCTTT
- | TRBJ2-3 | TRBV3-1/TRBV3-2 | TRBD1 | CASSQSRGRTDTQYF | TGTGCCAGCAGCCAAAGCAGGGGGCGCACAGATACGCAGTATTTT
once | TRBJ1-5 | TRBV4-1 | TRBD1 | CASSQDRGGLNQPQHF | TGCGCCAGCAGCCAAGATCGAGGGGGCCTCAATCAGCCCCAGCATTTT
- | TRBJ1-6 | TRBV5-1 | - | CASSAAGLENSPLHF | TGCGCCAGCAGCGCCGCAGGGTTGGAGAATTCACCCCTCCACTTT
- | TRBJ1-1 | TRBV6-5 | - | CASTTLDGPNEAFF | TGTGCCAGCACAACGCTGGATGGGCCAAACGAAGCTTTCTTT
- | TRBJ1-5 | TRBV29-1 | TRBD1 | CSVAGQEGQPQHF | TGCAGCGTTGCTGGACAGGAAGGTCAGCCCCAGCATTTT
- | TRBJ2-3 | TRBV5-1 | TRBD1 | CASSSRPDRVGRTDTQYF | TGCGCCAGCAGCTCTAGGCCGGACAGGGTCGGTAGGACAGATACGCAGTATTTT
- | TRBJ1-1 | TRBV19 | - | CASTLTRGGSEAFF | TGTGCCAGTACTCTCACACGTGGGGGGTCTGAAGCTTTCTTT
- | TRBJ1-2 | TRBV5-8 | - | CASSLDRILDYGYTF | TGTGCCAGCAGCTTGGACAGAATTTTAGACTATGGCTACACCTTC
- | TRBJ1-2 | TRBV18 | TRBD1 | CASSQPTGGSGYTF | TGTGCCAGCTCACAACCGACAGGGGGCTCTGGCTACACCTTC
- | TRBJ2-1 | TRBV5-4 | TRBD2 | CASSAGLAGGQQFF | TGTGCCAGCAGCGCGGGACTAGCGGGAGGCCAGCAGTTCTTC
once | TRBJ2-7 | TRBV27 | - | CASSPLQEKTYEQYF | TGTGCCAGCAGTCCCCTACAGGAAAAAACCTACGAGCAGTACTTC
few | TRBJ2-5 | TRBV12-3/TRBV12-4 | - | CASSFAGLETQYF | TGTGCCAGCAGTTTTGCGGGGCTCGAGACCCAGTACTTC
- | TRBJ1-5 | TRBV7-9 | TRBD1 | CASSLAGTEDQPQHF | TGTGCCAGCAGCTTAGCGGGGACAGAGGATCAGCCCCAGCATTTT
- | TRBJ2-1 | TRBV24-1 | TRBD2 | CATSQTGEGRREQFF | TGTGCCACCAGCCAAACGGGGGAGGGCCGTCGAGAGCAGTTCTTC
once | TRBJ1-5 | TRBV12-3/TRBV12-4 | - | CASSTGRDQPQHF | TGTGCCAGCAGCACTGGGAGGGATCAGCCCCAGCATTTT
- | TRBJ1-4 | TRBV18 | - | CASSLRGAANEKLFF | TGTGCCAGCTCACTTCGTGGCGCGGCTAATGAAAAACTGTTTTTT
- | TRBJ1-2 | TRBV4-3 | - | CASSQDVPSRAYGYTF | TGCGCCAGCAGCCAAGATGTCCCCTCGCGGGCTTATGGCTACACCTTC
- | TRBJ1-2 | TRBV5-6 | TRBD1 | CASSDTRGWYYGYTF | TGTGCCAGCAGCGACACCAGGGGGTGGTACTATGGCTACACCTTC
few | TRBJ1-4 | TRBV18 | TRBD1 | CASSPPRNRGDEKLFF | TGTGCCAGCTCACCACCGCGAAACAGGGGGGATGAAAAACTGTTTTTT
- | TRBJ2-7 | TRBV13 | TRBD1 | CASSQAWTRTGRTYEQYF | TGTGCCAGCAGCCAGGCCTGGACTCGGACAGGACGAACCTACGAGCAGTACTTC